This T cell receptor (beta chain) was observed in a study of beta chain features in type 1 diabetes. Regarding the study as a whole: Resolution of whether HLA type affects TCRB rearrangement was not achieved here.

Sorting that relied on CD45RO/CCR7/CD25/CD127/CD95/CD27 yielded CD4+ naive, central memory, regulatory and stem cell-like memory cells. This clone appeared many times. The antigen is not known. CDR1 is KGHSH and CDR2 is LQKENI in the germline V gene. V lost 6 bases to trimming and J lost 9 bases, with 29 bases between them. The CDR3 covers 17 residues. Every isolated RNA sample was fully reverse transcribed, so sequencing captured expressed TCRB transcripts. Mean read depth for naive, central memory and regulatory T cell samples was several million reads. Assay used: immunoSEQ multiplex PCR; TCRdb lists only in-frame clones, some missing. The sample holds almost 350,000 clones, 7.5% to 9% seen once.

The sample consisted of central memory CD4+ T cells from blood. The chain links TRBV18 to TRBJ2-5; the D gene is possibly TRBD2 (5 bases). The clonotype originates from a woman between 18 and 29 years old in good health. Written as DNA, the CDR3 is TGTGCCAGCTCCATACAGCGAGATGGCGGGCCTGACGAGTCCCAGTACTTC. Translating gives CASSIQRDGGPDESQYF.